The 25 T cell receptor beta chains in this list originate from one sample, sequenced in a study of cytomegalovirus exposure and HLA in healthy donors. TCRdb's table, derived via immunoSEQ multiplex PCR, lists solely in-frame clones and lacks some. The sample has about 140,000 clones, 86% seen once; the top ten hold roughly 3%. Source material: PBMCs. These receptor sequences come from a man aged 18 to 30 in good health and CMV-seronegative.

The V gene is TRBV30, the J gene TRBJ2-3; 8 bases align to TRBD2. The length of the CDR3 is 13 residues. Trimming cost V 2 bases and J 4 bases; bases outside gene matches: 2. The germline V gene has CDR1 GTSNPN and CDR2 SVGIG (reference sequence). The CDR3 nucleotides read TGTGCCTGGAGTTCCGGGGGGGCAGATACGCAGTATTTT. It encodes CAWSSGGADTQYF.

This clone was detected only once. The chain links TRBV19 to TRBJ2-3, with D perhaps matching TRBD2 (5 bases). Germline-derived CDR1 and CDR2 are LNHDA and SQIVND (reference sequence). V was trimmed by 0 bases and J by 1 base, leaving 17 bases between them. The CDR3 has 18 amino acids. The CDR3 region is CASSIDPLVARGTDTQYF. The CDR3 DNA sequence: TGTGCCAGTAGTATAGACCCCCTTGTAGCGAGGGGCACAGATACGCAGTATTTT.

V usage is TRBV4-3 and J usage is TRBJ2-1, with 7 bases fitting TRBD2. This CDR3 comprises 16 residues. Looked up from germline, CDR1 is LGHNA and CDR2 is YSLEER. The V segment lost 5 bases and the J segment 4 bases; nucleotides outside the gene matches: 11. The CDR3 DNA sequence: TGCGCCAGCAGCGGAGATCCTCCAGCGGGGTACAATGAGCAGTTCTTC. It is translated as CASSGDPPAGYNEQFF.

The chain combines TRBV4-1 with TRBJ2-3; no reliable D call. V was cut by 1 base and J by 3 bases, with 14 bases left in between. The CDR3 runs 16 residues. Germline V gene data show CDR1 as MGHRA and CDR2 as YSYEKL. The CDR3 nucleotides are TGCGCCAGCAGCCAAGTGCACCTCGTTAGTACAGATACGCAGTATTTT. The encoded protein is CASSQVHLVSTDTQYF.

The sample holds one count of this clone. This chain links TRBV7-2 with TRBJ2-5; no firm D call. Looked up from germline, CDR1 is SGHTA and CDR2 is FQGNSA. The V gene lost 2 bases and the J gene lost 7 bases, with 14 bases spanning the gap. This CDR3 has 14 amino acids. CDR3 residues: CASSLSSSPWTQYF. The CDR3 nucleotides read TGTGCCAGCAGCTTATCGTCCTCCCCCTGGACCCAGTACTTC.

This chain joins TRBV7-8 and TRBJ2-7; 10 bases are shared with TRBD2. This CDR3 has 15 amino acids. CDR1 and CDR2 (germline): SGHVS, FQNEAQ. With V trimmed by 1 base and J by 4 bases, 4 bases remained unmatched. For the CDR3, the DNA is TGTGCCAGCAGCTTAGGGCCTAGCGGGGGATACGAGCAGTACTTC. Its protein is CASSLGPSGGYEQYF.

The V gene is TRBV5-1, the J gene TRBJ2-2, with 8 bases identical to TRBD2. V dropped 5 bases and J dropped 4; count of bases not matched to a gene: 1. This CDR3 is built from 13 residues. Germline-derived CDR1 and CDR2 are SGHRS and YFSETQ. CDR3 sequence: CASRLAATGELFF. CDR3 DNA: TGCGCCAGCAGACTAGCGGCCACCGGGGAGCTGTTTTTT.

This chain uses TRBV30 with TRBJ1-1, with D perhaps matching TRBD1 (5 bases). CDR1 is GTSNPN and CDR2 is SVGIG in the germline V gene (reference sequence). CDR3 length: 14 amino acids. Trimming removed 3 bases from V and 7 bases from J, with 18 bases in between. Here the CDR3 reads CAWRQTVRKGEAFF. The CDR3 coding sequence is TGTGCCTGGAGGCAGACAGTTAGGAAGGGTGAAGCTTTCTTT.

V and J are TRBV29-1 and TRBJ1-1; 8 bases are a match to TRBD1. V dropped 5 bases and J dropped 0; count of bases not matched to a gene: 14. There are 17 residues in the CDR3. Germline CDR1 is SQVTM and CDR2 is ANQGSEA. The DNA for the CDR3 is TGCAGCGTTTCCCCAACCCCCGGACAGGGTTTGAACACTGAAGCTTTCTTT. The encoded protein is CSVSPTPGQGLNTEAFF.

CDR3 region: CASTLPGGNTEAFF. In DNA form, the CDR3 reads TGTGCCAGCACTCTTCCCGGGGGGAACACTGAAGCTTTCTTT. The gene calls are TRBV28 and TRBJ1-1; a weak D match, TRBD1 (5 bases). V was clipped by 7 bases and J by 1 base, with 13 bases between them. This CDR3 has 14 amino acids. Germline lookup yields CDR1 MDHEN and CDR2 SYDVKM.

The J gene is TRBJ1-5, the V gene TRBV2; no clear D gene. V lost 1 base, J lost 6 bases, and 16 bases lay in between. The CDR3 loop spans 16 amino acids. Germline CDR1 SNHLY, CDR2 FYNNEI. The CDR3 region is CASSEGGDWRSQPQHF. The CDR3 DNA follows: TGTGCCAGCAGTGAAGGGGGAGATTGGAGAAGTCAGCCCCAGCATTTT.

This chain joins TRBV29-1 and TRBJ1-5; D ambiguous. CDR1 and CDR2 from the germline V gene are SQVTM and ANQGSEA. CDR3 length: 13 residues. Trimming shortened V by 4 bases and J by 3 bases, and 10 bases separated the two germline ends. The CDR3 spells CSVVLRDNQPQHF. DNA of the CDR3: TGCAGCGTTGTGCTGAGAGACAATCAGCCCCAGCATTTT.

Here the CDR3 reads CASGRAGETQYF. The CDR3 bases are TGTGCCAGCGGGAGGGCGGGAGAGACCCAGTACTTC. The chain is built from TRBV7-2 and TRBJ2-5, with 7 positions matching TRBD2. The germline CDR1 and CDR2 sequences are SGHTA and FQGNSA. The CDR3 runs to 12 residues. V lost 8 bases and J lost 4; bases outside the gene matches: 4.

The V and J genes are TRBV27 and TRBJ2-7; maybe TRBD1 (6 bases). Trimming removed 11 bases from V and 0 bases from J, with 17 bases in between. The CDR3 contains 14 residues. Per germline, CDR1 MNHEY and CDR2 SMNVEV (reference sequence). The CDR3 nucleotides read TGTGCCGCCACGGGACACCAGCCCTCCTACGAGCAGTACTTC. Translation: CAATGHQPSYEQYF.

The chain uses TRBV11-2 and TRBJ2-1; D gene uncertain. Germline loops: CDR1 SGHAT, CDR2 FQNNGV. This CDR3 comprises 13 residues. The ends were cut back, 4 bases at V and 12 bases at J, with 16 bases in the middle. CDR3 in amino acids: CASSSLRIGVQFF. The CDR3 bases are TGTGCCAGCAGCTCCCTCCGTATAGGAGTGCAGTTCTTC.

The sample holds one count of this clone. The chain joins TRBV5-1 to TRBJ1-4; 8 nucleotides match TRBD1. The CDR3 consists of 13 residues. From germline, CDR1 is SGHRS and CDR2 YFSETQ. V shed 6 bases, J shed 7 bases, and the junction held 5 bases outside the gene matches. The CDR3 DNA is TGCGCCAGCACCCAGGGGGCAAGTGAAAAACTGTTTTTT. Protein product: CASTQGASEKLFF.

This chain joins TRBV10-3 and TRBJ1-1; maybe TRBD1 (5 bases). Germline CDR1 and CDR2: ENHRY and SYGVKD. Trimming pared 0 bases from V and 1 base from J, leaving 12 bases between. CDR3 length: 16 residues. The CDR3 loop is CAISESKGRPNTEAFF. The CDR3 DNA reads TGTGCCATCAGTGAGTCGAAGGGGCGGCCGAACACTGAAGCTTTCTTT.

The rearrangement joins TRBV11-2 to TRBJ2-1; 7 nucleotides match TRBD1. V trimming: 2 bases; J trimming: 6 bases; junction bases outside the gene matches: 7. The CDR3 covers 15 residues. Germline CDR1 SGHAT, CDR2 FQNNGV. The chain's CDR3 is CASSLRLQGVNEQFF. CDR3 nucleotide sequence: TGTGCCAGCAGCTTACGGTTGCAGGGGGTCAATGAGCAGTTCTTC.

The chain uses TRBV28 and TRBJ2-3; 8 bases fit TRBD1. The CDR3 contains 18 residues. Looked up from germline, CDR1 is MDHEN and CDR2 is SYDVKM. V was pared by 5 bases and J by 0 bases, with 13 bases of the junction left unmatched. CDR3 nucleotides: TGTGCCAGCAGTCTTCCCGGGACAGGCTACACTAGCACAGATACGCAGTATTTT. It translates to CASSLPGTGYTSTDTQYF.

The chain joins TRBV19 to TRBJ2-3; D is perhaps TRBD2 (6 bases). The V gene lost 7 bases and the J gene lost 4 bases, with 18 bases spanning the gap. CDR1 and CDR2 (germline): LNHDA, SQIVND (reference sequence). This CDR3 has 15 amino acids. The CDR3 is CASKGGTGPADTQYF. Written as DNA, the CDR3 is TGTGCCAGTAAGGGCGGGACGGGGCCCGCAGATACGCAGTATTTT.

CDR3 coding DNA: TGTGCCAGCAGCTTGGGAGGGACAACTAATGAAAAACTGTTTTTT. Residues: CASSLGGTTNEKLFF. The V gene is TRBV5-4, the J gene TRBJ1-4; D not resolved. Germline values: CDR1 SGHNT, CDR2 YYREEE (reference sequence). This CDR3 contains 15 residues. The V and J ends lost 0 bases and 0 bases respectively, with 6 bases between them.

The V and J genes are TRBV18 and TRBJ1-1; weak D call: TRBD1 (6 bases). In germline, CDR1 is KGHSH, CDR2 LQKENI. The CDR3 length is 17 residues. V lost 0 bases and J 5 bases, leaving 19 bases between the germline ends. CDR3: CASSPPGTRRGQTEAFF. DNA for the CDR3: TGTGCCAGCTCACCACCGGGGACCCGCAGGGGACAAACTGAAGCTTTCTTT. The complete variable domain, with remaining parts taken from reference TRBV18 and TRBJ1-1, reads NAGVMQNPRHLVRRRGQEARLRCSPMKGHSHVYWYRQLPEEGLKFMVYLQKENIIDESGMPKERFSAEFPKEGPSILRIQQVVRGDSAAYFCASSPPGTRRGQTEAFFGQGTRLTVV.

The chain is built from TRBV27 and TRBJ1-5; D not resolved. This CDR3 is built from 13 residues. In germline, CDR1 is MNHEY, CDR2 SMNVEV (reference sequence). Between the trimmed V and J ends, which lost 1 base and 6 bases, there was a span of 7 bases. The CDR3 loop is CASSLLPGQPQHF. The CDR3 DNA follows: TGTGCCAGCAGTTTATTGCCCGGTCAGCCCCAGCATTTT.

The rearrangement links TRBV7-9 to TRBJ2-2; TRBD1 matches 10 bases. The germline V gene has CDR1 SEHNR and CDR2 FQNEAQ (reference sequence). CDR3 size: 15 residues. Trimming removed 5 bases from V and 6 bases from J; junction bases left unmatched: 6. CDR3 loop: CASSPGTGVAGELFF. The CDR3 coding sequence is TGTGCCAGCAGCCCCGGGACAGGGGTCGCCGGGGAGCTGTTTTTT.

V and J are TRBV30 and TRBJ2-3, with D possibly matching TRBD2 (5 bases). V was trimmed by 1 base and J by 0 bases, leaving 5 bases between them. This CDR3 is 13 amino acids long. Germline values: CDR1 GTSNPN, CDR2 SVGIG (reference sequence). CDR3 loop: CAWSGGSTDTQYF. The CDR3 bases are TGTGCCTGGAGTGGCGGGAGCACAGATACGCAGTATTTT.